Shown below are 27 T cell receptor beta chains from a single sample sequenced in a study of blood T cell repertoires in COVID-19. Some clones are missing from TCRdb's copy, which holds only in-frame ones; the method was immunoSEQ multiplex PCR. Of approximately 250,000 clones detected, around 88% appear once; the ten largest clones hold 2% to 2.5%. Sequencing input: PBMCs or T cells enriched from blood (not recorded which). The source is a woman in her thirties or forties with acute COVID-19.

V usage is TRBV30 and J usage is TRBJ1-5, with 7 bases lining up with TRBD1. The CDR3 is 13 residues long. With 4 bases clipped from V and 5 bases from J, the junction kept 5 bases outside the gene matches. The germline V gene has CDR1 GTSNPN and CDR2 SVGIG (reference sequence). The CDR3, as DNA: TGTGCCTGGACACGGGACAGATATCAGCCCCAGCATTTT. Translating it yields CAWTRDRYQPQHF.

This clone was seen a single time. The chain links TRBV30 to TRBJ2-2; 7 bases fit TRBD2. The V gene's germline CDR1 is GTSNPN and CDR2 SVGIG (reference sequence). The CDR3 covers 13 residues. The junction had 7 bases not matched to a gene; V was cut back by 6 bases and J by 6 bases. Here the CDR3 DNA reads TGTGCCTGCCGGACTAGTGTGGCCGGGGAGCTGTTTTTT. Translated: CACRTSVAGELFF.

The chain couples TRBV30 to TRBJ2-7, with TRBD1 as a possible D gene (5 bases). Germline V gene data show CDR1 as GTSNPN and CDR2 as SVGIG (reference sequence). This CDR3 comprises 13 residues. V gave up 2 bases and J gave up 3 bases, with 11 bases separating them. The chain's CDR3 is CAWSHGDSYEQYV. CDR3 DNA: TGTGCCTGGAGTCATGGAGACAGCTACGAGCAGTACGTC.

V gene TRBV19 combines with J gene TRBJ1-5, with 8 bases matching TRBD1. V shed 9 bases, J shed 6 bases, and the junction held 4 bases outside the gene matches. The CDR3 is 12 residues long. The germline CDR1 and CDR2 sequences are LNHDA and SQIVND (reference sequence). The CDR3: CASRGQFQPQHF. The CDR3 DNA follows: TGTGCCAGCAGGGGGCAGTTTCAGCCCCAGCATTTT.

There are many counts of this clone. The chain has TRBV18 and TRBJ1-1; D ambiguous. The germline V gene encodes CDR1 KGHSH and CDR2 LQKENI. This CDR3 has 13 residues. CDR3 region: CAVQRNTNTEAFF. The CDR3 nucleotides are TGTGCTGTCCAGAGGAATACGAACACTGAAGCTTTCTTT.

Worth noting for this clone: The identical CDR3 is also encoded by other nucleotide sequences in the sample. The genes are TRBV28 and TRBJ2-4; a possible D gene is TRBD1 (7 bases). Germline assignment: CDR1 MDHEN and CDR2 SYDVKM. Between the trimmed V and J ends, which lost 6 bases and 1 base, there was a span of 10 bases. The CDR3 is 14 amino acids. CDR3 protein: CASRPGGAKNIQYF. The CDR3 DNA reads as TGTGCCAGCAGACCAGGGGGGGCCAAAAACATTCAGTACTTC. The variable domain in full, with the rest retrieved from reference TRBV28 and TRBJ2-4, is DVKVTQSSRYLVKRTGEKVFLECVQDMDHENMFWYRQDPGLGLRLIYFSYDVKMKEKGDIPEGYSVSREKKERFSLILESASTNQTSMYLCASRPGGAKNIQYFGAGTRLSVL.

The J gene is TRBJ1-2, the V gene TRBV3-1 (or the pseudogene TRBV3-2); D possibly corresponds to TRBD1 (5 bases). Germline V gene sequence: CDR1 LGHDT, CDR2 YNNKEL (reference sequence). CDR3 size: 14 residues. V lost 2 bases and J lost 6, with 13 bases in between. The CDR3, as DNA: TGTGCCAGCAGCCAAAGGCAGGGAATCCATGGCTACACCTTC. Protein sequence: CASSQRQGIHGYTF.

The chain is built from TRBV5-1 and TRBJ1-1, with D unresolved. The V end lost 4 bases, the J end lost 4 bases, and 11 bases lay between the germline ends. This CDR3 comprises 13 residues. Germline V CDR1 and CDR2: SGHRS, YFSETQ. The CDR3 sequence: CASSSGRSTEAFF. DNA of the CDR3: TGCGCCAGCAGCAGCGGTCGGTCCACTGAAGCTTTCTTT.

J is TRBJ2-2 and V is TRBV11-2, with TRBD2 as a possible D gene (6 bases). Germline CDR1 is SGHAT and CDR2 is FQNNGV. CDR3 length: 13 amino acids. V gave up 8 bases and J gave up 1 base, with 8 bases separating them. In DNA, the CDR3 is TGTGCCAGCGGGCGGGGGAACACCGGGGAGCTGTTTTTT. It specifies CASGRGNTGELFF.

The rearrangement uses TRBV15 and TRBJ1-2; 11 bases map to TRBD1. The CDR3 length is 15 residues. Losses at the gene ends were 3 bases for V and 7 bases for J; bases not matched to a gene: 7. Germline assignment: CDR1 LNHNV and CDR2 YYDKDF (reference sequence). DNA of the CDR3: TGTGCCACCAGCAGGGTGGACAGGGGGCTGGGTGGCTACACCTTC. The encoded protein is CATSRVDRGLGGYTF.

This sequence joins TRBV6-6 and TRBJ2-5; 10 bases agree with TRBD2. Germline CDR1 and CDR2: MNHNY and SVGAGI (reference sequence). CDR3 length: 14 amino acids. V was pared by 5 bases and J by 1 base, with 1 base of the junction left unmatched. The CDR3 nucleotides read TGTGCCAGCAGTCGGACTAGCGGCCAAGAGACCCAGTACTTC. It is translated as CASSRTSGQETQYF.

This chain uses TRBV19 with TRBJ1-1, with 7 bases matching TRBD1. Trimming took 6 bases from V and 10 from J; bases not matched to a gene: 11. Germline CDR1 reads LNHDA; CDR2 reads SQIVND (reference sequence). The CDR3 is 13 residues long. The CDR3 nucleotides read TGTGCCAGTAGAGACAGGGACCTAAAGGGAGCTTTCTTT. It encodes CASRDRDLKGAFF.

The chain couples TRBV18 to TRBJ2-7, with TRBD1 matching 8 bases. Losses at the gene ends were 2 bases for V and 0 bases for J; bases not matched to a gene: 6. Germline assignment: CDR1 KGHSH and CDR2 LQKENI. The CDR3 covers 16 residues. CDR3 in DNA: TGTGCCAGCTCACCAGAGACAGGGGCCCTCTCCTACGAGCAGTACTTC. Its translation is CASSPETGALSYEQYF.

This chain links TRBV18 with TRBJ2-5; D unresolved. Germline lookup yields CDR1 KGHSH and CDR2 LQKENI. The length of the CDR3 is 14 residues. Trimming removed 4 bases from V and 3 bases from J, with 12 bases in between. The CDR3 loop is CASSRGLEKETQYF. CDR3 coding DNA: TGTGCCAGCTCACGAGGTCTGGAGAAAGAGACCCAGTACTTC.

The chain links TRBV11-2 to TRBJ1-1; a weak D match, TRBD1 (6 bases). CDR3 size: 14 residues. Trimming removed 4 bases from V and 2 bases from J, with 11 bases in between. Germline CDR1 SGHAT, CDR2 FQNNGV. DNA for the CDR3: TGTGCCAGCAGCTCGCGGACAGAAAACACTGAAGCTTTCTTT. This translates into CASSSRTENTEAFF.

V and J are TRBV7-2 and TRBJ2-2, with 9 bases aligning to TRBD2. The CDR3 extends over 16 amino acids. V was pared by 2 bases and J by 8 bases, with 9 bases of the junction left unmatched. Germline values: CDR1 SGHTA, CDR2 FQGNSA. CDR3 DNA sequence: TGTGCCAGCAGCTTATGGGCTAGCGGGATTGAAGGGGAGCTGTTTTTT. Translated: CASSLWASGIEGELFF.

This clone was detected only once. V gene TRBV21-1 combines with J gene TRBJ2-3; the table calls TRBD2, which could not be checked here. TRBV21-1 represents a pseudogene. CDR3 size: 17 residues. The CDR3 spells CASSKAQGREGTDTQYF. In DNA, the CDR3 is TGTGCCAGCAGCAAAGCCCAGGGGCGGGAGGGCACAGATACGCAGTATTTT.

J is TRBJ1-6 and V is TRBV7-8, with D unclear. CDR1 is SGHVS and CDR2 is FQNEAQ in the germline V gene. There are 16 residues in the CDR3. V was clipped by 5 bases and J by 5 bases, with 16 bases between them. The CDR3 protein is CASSPQVGSNNSPLHF. The CDR3 DNA reads TGTGCCAGCAGCCCACAAGTCGGGTCTAATAATTCACCCCTCCACTTT.

The chain has TRBV6-5 and TRBJ1-1, with D possibly matching TRBD1 (5 bases). The CDR3 totals 13 residues. The V gene lost 4 bases and the J gene lost 0 bases, with 6 bases spanning the gap. Germline loops: CDR1 MNHEY, CDR2 SVGAGI. The CDR3, as DNA: TGTGCCAGCAGTTTACAGGTGAACACTGAAGCTTTCTTT. Its translation is CASSLQVNTEAFF.

The V gene is TRBV10-3, the J gene TRBJ2-1; D uncertain. V was clipped by 10 bases and J by 5 bases, with 15 bases between them. This CDR3 is built from 13 residues. The germline gives CDR1 ENHRY, CDR2 SYGVKD. The CDR3 sequence is CATTDSINNEQFF. CDR3 DNA sequence: TGTGCCACAACCGACTCCATCAACAATGAGCAGTTCTTC.

The gene calls are TRBV3-1 (or the pseudogene TRBV3-2) and TRBJ1-3; possibly TRBD1 for D (5 bases). This CDR3 is 14 amino acids long. Germline V lookup: CDR1 LGHDT, CDR2 YNNKEL (reference sequence). The V end was cut by 4 bases, the J end by 2 bases, with 9 bases between. The CDR3 loop is CASSPPGTGNTIYF. For the CDR3, the DNA is TGTGCCAGCAGCCCCCCAGGGACTGGAAACACCATATATTTT.

The genes are TRBV18 and TRBJ2-1; 14 bases agree with TRBD2. The CDR3 runs to 15 residues. Germline CDR1 KGHSH, CDR2 LQKENI. Trimming at V came to 6 bases and at J to 9 bases, leaving 7 bases not matched to a gene. The CDR3 DNA reads TGTGCCAGCTCCCAAGGGACTAGCGGGAGTGTTGAGCAGTTCTTC. Its translation: CASSQGTSGSVEQFF.

The chain recombines TRBV3-1 (or the pseudogene TRBV3-2) with TRBJ1-4; TRBD1 aligns across 8 bases. This CDR3 has 14 residues. The trim removed 8 bases at V and 7 bases at J, leaving 9 bases unmatched. The V gene's germline CDR1 is LGHDT and CDR2 YNNKEL (reference sequence). DNA of the CDR3: TGTGCCAGCGGAGAACAGGGGGACGGTGAAAAACTGTTTTTT. The encoded protein is CASGEQGDGEKLFF.

In regard to this clone: Compared with germline, one end of the junction differs, possibly owing to a read error. The chain is built from TRBV7-2 and TRBJ2-7, with a weak D call TRBD2 (5 bases). Germline V gives CDR1 SGHTA, CDR2 FQGNSA. The CDR3 loop spans 13 amino acids. DNA of the CDR3: TGTGCCAGCAGCTCAGATCCCAGCGGCAGGAAGAACTTC. It encodes CASSSDPSGRKNF.

CDR3: CASRGTVTDTQYF. CDR3 bases: TGTGCCAGTAGGGGGACAGTCACAGATACGCAGTATTTT. The chain has TRBV19 and TRBJ2-3, with 7 nucleotides matching TRBD1. Germline CDR1 reads LNHDA; CDR2 reads SQIVND (reference sequence). The CDR3 consists of 13 residues. Unmatched junction bases numbered 2, after V lost 6 bases and J lost 2 bases.

The chain uses TRBV10-3 and TRBJ1-1; D possibly corresponds to TRBD1 (5 bases). The CDR3 is 13 amino acids. The germline gives CDR1 ENHRY, CDR2 SYGVKD. V lost 11 bases, J lost 0 bases, and 13 bases lay in between. CDR3 amino acids: CAVCQGMNTEAFF. The CDR3 DNA reads as TGTGCCGTCTGCCAGGGAATGAACACTGAAGCTTTCTTT.

About this clone: Other nucleotide sequences from this sample produce the same CDR3. The CDR3 DNA follows: TGTGCCAGCAGTTACGGCGGTGGCTACACCTTC. Its translation is CASSYGGGYTF. The rearrangement links TRBV6-2 or TRBV6-3 to TRBJ1-2; no firm D call. Germline CDR1 is MNHEY and CDR2 is SVGEGT. V shed 2 bases and J shed 7 bases, with 5 bases lying between them. CDR3 length: 11 residues.